Below are 29 T cell receptor beta chains sequenced from a single sample in a study of blood T cell repertoires in COVID-19. The data were produced by immunoSEQ multiplex PCR, yet TCRdb's version contains in-frame clones alone and is incomplete. This sample has 300,000 to 350,000 clones; 75% to 90% occur once, and the top ten carry roughly 2.9%. The sequencing sample was made of peripheral blood. Receptors originate from a woman younger than 45 with COVID-19, enrolled during active disease.

The V and J genes are TRBV27 and TRBJ2-1, with 8 bases lining up with TRBD2. Germline loops: CDR1 MNHEY, CDR2 SMNVEV (reference sequence). CDR3 size: 17 residues. V lost 7 bases, J lost 5 bases, and 16 bases stayed unmatched. CDR3 nucleotide sequence: TGTGCCAGCACTCAAACACCCGGGACTAGGGTTCACAATGAGCAGTTCTTC. Translating gives CASTQTPGTRVHNEQFF.

This chain uses TRBV7-8 with TRBJ2-7; TRBD2 matches at 10 bases. The trim removed 1 base at V and 2 bases at J, leaving 11 bases unmatched. CDR1 and CDR2 from the germline V gene are SGHVS and FQNEAQ. The CDR3 has 18 residues. This chain's CDR3 is CASSLVSALAGEPYEQYF. The CDR3 coding sequence is TGTGCCAGCAGCTTAGTAAGTGCGCTAGCGGGAGAACCCTACGAGCAGTACTTC.

This clone was seen once. V gene TRBV5-1 combines with J gene TRBJ2-1; the match to TRBD1 covers 7 bases. The CDR3 loop spans 18 amino acids. Germline V gives CDR1 SGHRS, CDR2 YFSETQ. Trimming at V came to 0 bases and at J to 0 bases, leaving 9 bases not matched to a gene. CDR3 nucleotide sequence: TGCGCCAGCAGCTTGGATCCAGGGGGTTCAAGCTCCTACAATGAGCAGTTCTTC. Amino acids: CASSLDPGGSSSYNEQFF.

This sequence joins TRBV7-6 and TRBJ1-1; D is ambiguous. Between the trimmed V and J ends, which lost 0 bases and 3 bases, there was a span of 20 bases. The CDR3 contains 18 residues. The germline V gene has CDR1 SGHVS and CDR2 FNYEAQ. CDR3 amino acids: CASSLAPLLGRRHTEAFF. The CDR3 DNA follows: TGTGCCAGCAGCTTAGCCCCCCTCCTGGGCCGACGACACACTGAAGCTTTCTTT. The entire variable domain, with the rest obtained from reference TRBV7-6 and TRBJ1-1, is as follows: GAGVSQSPRYKVTKRGQDVALRCDPISGHVSLYWYRQALGQGPEFLTYFNYEAQQDKSGLPNDRFSAERPEGSISTLTIQRTEQRDSAMYRCASSLAPLLGRRHTEAFFGQGTRLTVV.

This sequence joins TRBV5-1 and TRBJ2-1; 8 nucleotides line up with TRBD2. From germline, CDR1 is SGHRS and CDR2 YFSETQ. This CDR3 spans 17 amino acids. J lost 4 bases, V lost 0 bases, and 9 bases had no gene match. The CDR3 DNA follows: TGCGCCAGCAGCTTGGCCGGTTTGACTAGCGAGTACAATGAGCAGTTCTTC. Protein: CASSLAGLTSEYNEQFF.

This rearrangement joins TRBV28 to TRBJ1-2; D is ambiguous. This CDR3 has 12 residues. Germline V lookup: CDR1 MDHEN, CDR2 SYDVKM. V lost 5 bases and J 4 bases, leaving 8 bases between the germline ends. The DNA for the CDR3 is TGTGCCAGCAGTCCTAGACTCTATGGCTACACCTTC. Residues: CASSPRLYGYTF.

This clone turned up a few times. This chain uses TRBV2 with TRBJ1-1, with D perhaps TRBD1 (6 bases). The germline V gene encodes CDR1 SNHLY and CDR2 FYNNEI. V was shortened by 3 bases and J by 2 bases, with 13 bases between the two germline ends. The CDR3 runs to 15 residues. CDR3 nucleotide sequence: TGTGCCAGCAGTGATCAGGGGACCCCCAACACTGAAGCTTTCTTT. It yields the protein CASSDQGTPNTEAFF.

The CDR3 spells CASSSDRAGTEAFF. The DNA for the CDR3 is TGTGCCAGCAGTTCTGACAGGGCAGGCACTGAAGCTTTCTTT. The V gene is TRBV27, the J gene TRBJ1-1; 7 bases map to TRBD1. Germline values: CDR1 MNHEY, CDR2 SMNVEV (reference sequence). After removal of 4 bases from V and 4 bases from J, the junction contained 6 bases not matched to a gene. This CDR3 is built from 14 residues.

The chain recombines TRBV10-3 with TRBJ1-3; D gene ambiguous. This CDR3 spans 16 amino acids. With 0 bases removed from V and 2 bases from J, the gap between germline ends came to 11 bases. The V gene's germline CDR1 is ENHRY and CDR2 SYGVKD. CDR3 nucleotide sequence: TGTGCCATCAGTGAGTCTGGCGGTAGTCCTGGAAACACCATATATTTT. As protein: CAISESGGSPGNTIYF.

This chain uses TRBV30 with TRBJ1-1; 7 positions agree with TRBD1. Germline CDR1 reads GTSNPN; CDR2 reads SVGIG (reference sequence). The CDR3 consists of 13 residues. V was pared by 1 base and J by 10 bases, with 9 bases of the junction left unmatched. The CDR3 reads CAWSAELTGRAFF. DNA of the CDR3: TGTGCCTGGAGTGCGGAATTGACAGGGAGAGCTTTCTTT.

V is TRBV30 and J is TRBJ1-2, with D unclear. The CDR3 runs to 14 residues. V lost 4 bases and J 3 bases, leaving 15 bases between the germline ends. From germline, CDR1 is GTSNPN and CDR2 SVGIG (reference sequence). In nucleotides, the CDR3 is TGTGCCTGGACCCCTGGAGGGTCTCACTATGGCTACACCTTC. Translated: CAWTPGGSHYGYTF.

The rearrangement uses TRBV7-9 and TRBJ2-1; D is possibly TRBD2 (5 bases). The CDR3 runs to 12 residues. The V end was cut by 2 bases, the J end by 9 bases, with 8 bases between. Germline CDR1 reads SEHNR; CDR2 reads FQNEAQ (reference sequence). The CDR3 bases are TGTGCCAGCAGCTTACTAGCCGGTGAGCAGTTCTTC. It specifies CASSLLAGEQFF.

The J gene is TRBJ1-3, the V gene TRBV23-1; weak D call: TRBD1 (5 bases). TRBV23-1 is an open reading frame, and its role is uncertain. The CDR3 runs to 15 residues. V lost 0 bases and J lost 4, with 10 bases in between. CDR3: CASSQSAGRGNTIYF. The CDR3 bases are TGCGCCAGCAGTCAATCGGCAGGGAGGGGAAACACCATATATTTT.

J is TRBJ2-6 and V is TRBV5-4, with a possible D match to TRBD2 (5 bases). Germline lookup yields CDR1 SGHNT and CDR2 YYREEE (reference sequence). The CDR3 sequence is 15 residues long. Trimming took off 4 bases at V and 4 bases at J, with 12 bases between the two ends. The chain's CDR3 is CASSLAGVGANVLTF. The CDR3 DNA follows: TGTGCCAGCAGCCTTGCCGGGGTCGGGGCCAACGTCCTGACTTTC.

The gene calls are TRBV10-3 and TRBJ1-1; no definite D call. The CDR3 length is 14 residues. V gave up 0 bases and J gave up 4 bases, with 9 bases separating them. Looked up from germline, CDR1 is ENHRY and CDR2 is SYGVKD. CDR3 coding DNA: TGTGCCATCAGTGAGTCCCCAGTCAGCACTGAAGCTTTCTTT. Its protein is CAISESPVSTEAFF.

V gene TRBV3-1 (or the pseudogene TRBV3-2) combines with J gene TRBJ1-1; D is undetermined. Per germline, CDR1 LGHDT and CDR2 YNNKEL (reference sequence). Trimming stripped 1 base from V and 3 bases from J, with 12 bases between. CDR3 length: 15 amino acids. This CDR3 is CASSQVPGGHTEAFF. The CDR3 DNA follows: TGTGCCAGCAGCCAAGTCCCTGGCGGCCACACTGAAGCTTTCTTT.

The V and J genes are TRBV7-3 and TRBJ2-1; D perhaps matches TRBD2 (5 bases). The germline gives CDR1 SGHTA, CDR2 FQGTGA. Trimming pared 1 base from V and 9 bases from J, leaving 7 bases between. CDR3 length: 12 residues. The CDR3 protein is CASSLNGGEQFF. The CDR3 DNA sequence: TGTGCCAGCAGCTTAAACGGAGGTGAGCAGTTCTTC.

This chain links TRBV5-1 with TRBJ1-2; D is uncertain. With 4 bases removed from V and 3 bases from J, the gap between germline ends came to 7 bases. The CDR3 has 12 amino acids. CDR1 is SGHRS and CDR2 is YFSETQ in the germline V gene. The CDR3 DNA follows: TGCGCCAGCAGCGAGGGAGACTATGGCTACACCTTC. This translates into CASSEGDYGYTF.

This clone was seen just once. The chain links TRBV4-2 to TRBJ1-4; weak D call: TRBD1 (5 bases). This CDR3 comprises 16 residues. The germline gives CDR1 LGHNA, CDR2 YNFKEQ. V was shortened by 3 bases and J by 2 bases, with 13 bases between the two germline ends. The CDR3 DNA reads TGTGCCAGCAGCCAGGACCCGCGACAGACTAATGAAAAACTGTTTTTT. Its protein product is CASSQDPRQTNEKLFF.

The sample holds one count of this clone. The V and J genes are TRBV7-3 and TRBJ1-1, with D hard to call. CDR1 SGHTA and CDR2 FQGTGA come from the germline V gene. Deletions cut 0 bases from V and 4 bases from J, with 18 bases between. The CDR3 is 17 residues long. The CDR3 sequence: CASSLTVGSRAGTEAFF. As DNA, the CDR3 is TGTGCCAGCAGCTTAACTGTTGGATCCCGGGCGGGCACTGAAGCTTTCTTT.

The gene calls are TRBV7-8 and TRBJ2-2, with D possibly being TRBD1 (5 bases). V gave up 0 bases and J gave up 4 bases, with 9 bases separating them. Germline V gene data show CDR1 as SGHVS and CDR2 as FQNEAQ. This CDR3 has 15 residues. The CDR3 protein is CASSLARVGTGELFF. DNA for the CDR3: TGTGCCAGCAGCTTAGCCAGGGTGGGCACCGGGGAGCTGTTTTTT.

The genes are TRBV27 and TRBJ2-7; D is possibly TRBD2 (5 bases). Germline CDR1 reads MNHEY; CDR2 reads SMNVEV (reference sequence). The CDR3 has 13 amino acids. Trimming left V 2 bases short and J 0 bases short, with 5 bases between. CDR3 loop: CASSLAGSYEQYF. The CDR3 DNA follows: TGTGCCAGCAGTTTAGCGGGCTCCTACGAGCAGTACTTC.

The chain uses TRBV5-5 and TRBJ1-2; 7 bases are shared with TRBD1. The CDR3 covers 14 residues. Germline V gene data show CDR1 as SGHKS and CDR2 as YYEKEE (reference sequence). V dropped 1 base and J dropped 3; count of bases not matched to a gene: 3. Here the CDR3 DNA reads TGTGCCAGCAGCTTGACCGGACAGGACTATGGCTACACCTTC. It codes for CASSLTGQDYGYTF.

V usage is TRBV30 and J usage is TRBJ1-5, with D maybe TRBD1 (5 bases). V lost 3 bases to trimming and J lost 2 bases, with 11 bases between them. The CDR3 is 14 amino acids. In germline, CDR1 is GTSNPN, CDR2 SVGIG (reference sequence). The CDR3 DNA reads as TGTGCCTGGAGCCCTGGCAGGGGCAATCAGCCCCAGCATTTT. Translated, it gives CAWSPGRGNQPQHF.

The CDR3 is CASSQRKGNQPQHF. CDR3 bases: TGTGCCAGCAGCCAACGCAAGGGGAATCAGCCCCAGCATTTT. The rearrangement uses TRBV6-2 or TRBV6-3 and TRBJ1-5; TRBD1 is a possible D gene (5 bases). Trimming left V 6 bases short and J 4 bases short, with 13 bases between. Germline CDR1 and CDR2: MNHEY and SVGEGT. There are 14 residues in the CDR3.

V is TRBV9 and J is TRBJ2-1; TRBD2 matches at 13 bases. V shed 1 base and J 6 bases; nucleotides not matched to a gene: 4. The CDR3 is 16 residues long. The germline gives CDR1 SGDLS, CDR2 YYNGEE. CDR3 sequence (DNA): TGTGCCAGCAGCGTACGGACTAGCGGGAGAGGCAATGAGCAGTTCTTC. It is translated as CASSVRTSGRGNEQFF.

The CDR3 bases are TGTGCCAGCAGCCGAGGGACAGGGTTCAGCAATCAGCCCCAGCATTTT. It yields the protein CASSRGTGFSNQPQHF. The chain carries TRBV11-2 and TRBJ1-5, with TRBD1 matching over 9 bases. V shed 5 bases, J shed 1 base, and the junction held 6 bases outside the gene matches. Per the germline V gene, CDR1 is SGHAT and CDR2 is FQNNGV. The CDR3 length is 16 residues.

The chain employs TRBV28 and TRBJ1-2; 7 bases fit TRBD1. This CDR3 contains 16 residues. Germline V CDR1 and CDR2: MDHEN, SYDVKM. V was clipped by 3 bases and J by 2 bases; unmatched bases: 9. CDR3 residues: CASSFRPLQGNYGYTF. The CDR3 bases are TGTGCCAGCAGTTTTAGGCCCCTACAGGGGAACTATGGCTACACCTTC.

The genes are TRBV5-1 and TRBJ2-1; TRBD2 aligns across 7 bases. CDR1 is SGHRS and CDR2 is YFSETQ in the germline V gene. Trimming cost V 4 bases and J 8 bases; bases outside gene matches: 9. The CDR3 is 14 residues long. The CDR3 coding sequence is TGCGCCAGCAGCCCACAACTAGCGAACCATGAGCAGTTCTTC. As protein: CASSPQLANHEQFF. The variable domain in full, with the rest retrieved from reference TRBV5-1 and TRBJ2-1, is KAGVTQTPRYLIKTRGQQVTLSCSPISGHRSVSWYQQTPGQGLQFLFEYFSETQRNKGNFPGRFSGRQFSNSRSEMNVSTLELGDSALYLCASSPQLANHEQFFGPGTRLTVL.